Sequencing of this T cell receptor (beta chain) was carried out in a study of T cell responses to AZD1222 COVID-19 vaccine. Regarding the study as a whole: Baseline seropositivity characterized only a handful of AZD1222 recipients. No day 14 peak samples; only post-peak repertoires were characterized. The donors showed a predominance of white British ancestry and of females, with possible underestimation of clonal diversity.

Concerning this clone: The antigen is not known.

Clones were read by immunoSEQ multiplex PCR, and TCRdb kept only the in-frame ones, dropping some. Of 150,000 to 190,000 clones listed, roughly nine tenths are singletons. This CDR3 comprises 13 residues. V was pared by 3 bases and J by 4 bases, with 8 bases between. Germline CDR1 reads SGHRS; CDR2 reads YFSETQ. Sequencing used peripheral blood, obtained after recovery from COVID-19. The clonotype comes from an adult who had recovered from COVID-19. The chain uses TRBV5-1 and TRBJ2-1, with D unclear. Here the CDR3 DNA reads TGCGCCAGCAGCTCTGACGGATACAATGAGCAGTTCTTC. Its translation is CASSSDGYNEQFF.